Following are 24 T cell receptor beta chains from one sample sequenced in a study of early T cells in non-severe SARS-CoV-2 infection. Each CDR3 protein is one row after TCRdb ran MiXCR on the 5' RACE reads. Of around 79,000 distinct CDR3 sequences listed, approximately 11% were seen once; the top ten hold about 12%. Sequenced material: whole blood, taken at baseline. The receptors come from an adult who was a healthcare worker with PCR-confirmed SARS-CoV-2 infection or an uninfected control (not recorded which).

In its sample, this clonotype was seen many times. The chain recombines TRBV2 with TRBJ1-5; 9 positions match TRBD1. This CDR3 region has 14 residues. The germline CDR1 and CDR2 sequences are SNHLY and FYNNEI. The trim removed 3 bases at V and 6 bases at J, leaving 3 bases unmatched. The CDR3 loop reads CASSEGQGGQPQHF. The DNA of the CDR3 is TGTGCCAGCAGTGAGGGACAGGGAGGTCAGCCCCAGCATTTT.

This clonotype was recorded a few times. DNA for the CDR3: TGTGCCAGCAGCCCCGGGACAGGGACGGGCGAGCAGTACTTC. The encoded protein is CASSPGTGTGEQYF. The chain recombines TRBV6-5 with TRBJ2-7; 9 bases agree with TRBD1. Germline values: CDR1 MNHEY, CDR2 SVGAGI. The junction had 9 bases not matched to a gene; V was cut back by 6 bases and J by 6 bases. CDR3 length: 14 amino acids.

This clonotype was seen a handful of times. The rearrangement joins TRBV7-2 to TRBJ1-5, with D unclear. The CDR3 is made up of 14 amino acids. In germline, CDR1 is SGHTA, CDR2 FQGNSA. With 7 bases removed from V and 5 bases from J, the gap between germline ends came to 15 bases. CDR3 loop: CASTSAPDDQPQHF. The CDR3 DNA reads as TGTGCCAGCACCTCAGCCCCAGACGATCAGCCCCAGCATTTT.

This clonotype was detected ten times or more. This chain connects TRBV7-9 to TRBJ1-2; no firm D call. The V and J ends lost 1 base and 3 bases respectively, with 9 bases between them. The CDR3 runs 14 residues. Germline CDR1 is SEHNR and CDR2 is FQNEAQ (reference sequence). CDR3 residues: CASSLVGSHYGYTF. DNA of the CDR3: TGTGCCAGCAGCTTAGTTGGGTCCCACTATGGCTACACCTTC.

CDR3 DNA: TGCAGCGCTAGGACAGCTGACACCGGGGAGCTGTTTTTT. Protein: CSARTADTGELFF. This sequence joins TRBV29-1 and TRBJ2-2; possible D gene TRBD1, 6 bases. Trimming took off 7 bases at V and 3 bases at J, with 12 bases between the two ends. This CDR3 has 13 residues. Germline V lookup: CDR1 SQVTM, CDR2 ANQGSEA.

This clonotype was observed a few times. The CDR3 nucleotides read TGTGCCAGCAGTTTACCCCCCGGGACAGGGGATAACATTCAGTACTTC. Translation: CASSLPPGTGDNIQYF. The chain employs TRBV28 and TRBJ2-4; TRBD1 agrees at 10 bases. Germline V gene sequence: CDR1 MDHEN, CDR2 SYDVKM. Trimming at V came to 2 bases and at J to 7 bases, leaving 8 bases not matched to a gene. CDR3 length equals 16 residues.

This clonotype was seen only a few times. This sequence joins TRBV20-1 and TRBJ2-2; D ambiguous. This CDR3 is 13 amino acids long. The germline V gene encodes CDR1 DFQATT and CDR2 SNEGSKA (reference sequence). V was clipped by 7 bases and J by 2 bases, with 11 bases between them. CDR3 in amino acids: CSVPLTNTGELFF. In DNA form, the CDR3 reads TGCAGTGTTCCCCTTACAAACACCGGGGAGCTGTTTTTT.

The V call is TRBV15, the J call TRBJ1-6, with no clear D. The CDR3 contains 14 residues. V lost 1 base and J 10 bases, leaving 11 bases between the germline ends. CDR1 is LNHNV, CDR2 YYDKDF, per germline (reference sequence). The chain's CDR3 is CATSRVGGRSPLHF. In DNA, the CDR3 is TGTGCCACCAGCAGAGTAGGCGGTAGATCACCCCTCCACTTT.

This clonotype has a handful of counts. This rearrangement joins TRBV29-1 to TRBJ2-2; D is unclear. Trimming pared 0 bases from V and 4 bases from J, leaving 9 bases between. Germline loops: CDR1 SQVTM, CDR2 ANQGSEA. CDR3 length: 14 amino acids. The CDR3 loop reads CSVEEGLGTGELFF. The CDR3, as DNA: TGCAGCGTTGAAGAGGGGTTGGGCACCGGGGAGCTGTTTTTT.

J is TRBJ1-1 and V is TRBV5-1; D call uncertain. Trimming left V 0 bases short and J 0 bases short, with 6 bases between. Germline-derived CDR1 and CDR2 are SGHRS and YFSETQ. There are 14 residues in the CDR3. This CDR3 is CASSLATVNTEAFF. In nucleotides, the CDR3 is TGCGCCAGCAGCTTGGCGACGGTGAACACTGAAGCTTTCTTT.

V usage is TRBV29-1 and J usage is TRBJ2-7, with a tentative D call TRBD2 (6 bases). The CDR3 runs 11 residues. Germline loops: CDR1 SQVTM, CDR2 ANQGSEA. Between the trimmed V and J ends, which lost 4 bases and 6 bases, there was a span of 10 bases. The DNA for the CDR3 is TGCAGCGTTGGTCTGGGAGGCGAGCAGTACTTC. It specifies CSVGLGGEQYF.

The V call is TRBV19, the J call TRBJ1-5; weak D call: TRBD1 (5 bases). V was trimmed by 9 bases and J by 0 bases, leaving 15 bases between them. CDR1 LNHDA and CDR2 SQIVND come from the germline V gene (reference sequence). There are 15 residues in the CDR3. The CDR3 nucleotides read TGTGCCAGCCGAAGCGGCAGGGCTAGCAATCAGCCCCAGCATTTT. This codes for CASRSGRASNQPQHF. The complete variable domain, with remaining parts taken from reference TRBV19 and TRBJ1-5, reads DGGITQSPKYLFRKEGQNVTLSCEQNLNHDAMYWYRQDPGQGLRLIYYSQIVNDFQKGDIAEGYSVSREKKESFPLTVTSAQKNPTAFYLCASRSGRASNQPQHFGDGTRLSIL.

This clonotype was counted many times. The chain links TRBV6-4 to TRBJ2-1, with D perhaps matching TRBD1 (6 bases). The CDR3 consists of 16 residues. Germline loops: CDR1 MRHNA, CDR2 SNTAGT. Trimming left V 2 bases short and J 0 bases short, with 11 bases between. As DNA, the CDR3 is TGTGCCAGCAGTGACATGGGGGCAAGCTCCTACAATGAGCAGTTCTTC. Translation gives CASSDMGASSYNEQFF.

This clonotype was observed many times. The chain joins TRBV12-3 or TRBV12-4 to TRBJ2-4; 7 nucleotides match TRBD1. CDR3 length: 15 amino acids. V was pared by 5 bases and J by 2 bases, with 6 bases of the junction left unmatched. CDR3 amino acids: CASSTGDSSKNIQYF. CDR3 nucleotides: TGTGCCAGCAGTACAGGGGATTCGTCCAAAAACATTCAGTACTTC.

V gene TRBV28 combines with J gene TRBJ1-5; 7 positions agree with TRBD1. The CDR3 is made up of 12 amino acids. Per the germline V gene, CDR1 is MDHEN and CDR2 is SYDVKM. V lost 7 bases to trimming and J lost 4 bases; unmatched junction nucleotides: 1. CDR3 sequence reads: CASKTGNQPQHF. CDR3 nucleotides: TGTGCCAGCAAGACAGGGAATCAGCCCCAGCATTTT.

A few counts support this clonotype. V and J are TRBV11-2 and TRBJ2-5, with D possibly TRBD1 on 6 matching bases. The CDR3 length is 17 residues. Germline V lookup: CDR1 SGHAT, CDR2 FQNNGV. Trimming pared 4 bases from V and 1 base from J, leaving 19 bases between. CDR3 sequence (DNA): TGTGCCAGCAGCTCCGTTAAGGGTGGGACACGCCAAGAGACCCAGTACTTC. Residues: CASSSVKGGTRQETQYF.

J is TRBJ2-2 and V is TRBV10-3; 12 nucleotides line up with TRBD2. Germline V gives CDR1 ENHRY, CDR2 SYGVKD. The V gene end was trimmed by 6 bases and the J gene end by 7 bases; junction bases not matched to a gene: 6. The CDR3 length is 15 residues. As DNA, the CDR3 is TGTGCCATCAGCGGACTAGCGGGGCCCGGCGGGGAGCTGTTTTTT. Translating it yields CAISGLAGPGGELFF.

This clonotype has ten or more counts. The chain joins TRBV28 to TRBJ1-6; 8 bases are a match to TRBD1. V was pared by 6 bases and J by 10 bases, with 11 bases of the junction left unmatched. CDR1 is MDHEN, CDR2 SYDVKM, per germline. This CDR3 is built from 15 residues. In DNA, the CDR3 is TGTGCCAGCAGCCGCACCGGGACAGGCGGATCACCCCTCCACTTT. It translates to CASSRTGTGGSPLHF.

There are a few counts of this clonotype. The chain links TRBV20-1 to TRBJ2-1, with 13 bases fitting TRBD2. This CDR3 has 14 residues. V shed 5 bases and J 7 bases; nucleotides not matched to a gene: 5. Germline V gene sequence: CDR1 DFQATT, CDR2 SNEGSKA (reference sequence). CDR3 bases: TGCAGTGCTGCAGGGACTAGCGGGGTGAATGAGCAGTTCTTC. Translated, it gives CSAAGTSGVNEQFF.

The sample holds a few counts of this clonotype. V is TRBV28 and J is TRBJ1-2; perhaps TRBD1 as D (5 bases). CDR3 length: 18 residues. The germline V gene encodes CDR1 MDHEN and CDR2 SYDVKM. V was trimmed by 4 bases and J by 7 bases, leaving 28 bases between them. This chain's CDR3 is CASSSPGTIPLRTSGYTF. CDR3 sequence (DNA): TGTGCCAGCAGTTCCCCCGGGACTATCCCTCTGAGGACGTCTGGCTACACCTTC.

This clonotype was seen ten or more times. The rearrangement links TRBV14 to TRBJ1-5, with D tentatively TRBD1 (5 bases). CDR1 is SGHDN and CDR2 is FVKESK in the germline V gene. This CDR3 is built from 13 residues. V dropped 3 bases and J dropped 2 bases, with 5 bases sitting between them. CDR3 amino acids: CASSQGGNQPQHF. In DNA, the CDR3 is TGTGCCAGCAGCCAGGGGGGCAATCAGCCCCAGCATTTT.

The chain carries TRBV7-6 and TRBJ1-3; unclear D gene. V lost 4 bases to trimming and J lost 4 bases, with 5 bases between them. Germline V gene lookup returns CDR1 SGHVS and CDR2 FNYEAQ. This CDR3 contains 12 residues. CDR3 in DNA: TGTGCCAGCAGCTCATACGGAAACACCATATATTTT. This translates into CASSSYGNTIYF.

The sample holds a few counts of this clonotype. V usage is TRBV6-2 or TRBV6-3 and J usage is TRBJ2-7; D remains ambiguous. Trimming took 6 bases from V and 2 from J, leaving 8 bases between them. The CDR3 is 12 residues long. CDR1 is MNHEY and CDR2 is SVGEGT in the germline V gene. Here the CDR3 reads CASSASTYEQYF. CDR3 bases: TGTGCCAGCAGCGCTTCCACCTACGAGCAGTACTTC.

This chain's CDR3 is CAISERRGGPETQYF. The DNA for the CDR3 is TGTGCCATCAGTGAGAGGCGGGGGGGCCCAGAGACCCAGTACTTC. The chain uses TRBV10-3 and TRBJ2-5; 9 nucleotides align to TRBD2. The V gene end was trimmed by 2 bases and the J gene end by 4 bases; junction bases not matched to a gene: 5. The CDR3 sequence is 15 residues long. Germline CDR1 and CDR2: ENHRY and SYGVKD.